This T cell receptor beta chain comes out of a study of T cells after yellow fever vaccination. This clonotype has ten or more counts. From the 5' RACE reads, TCRdb called clonotypes with MiXCR, one entry per CDR3 protein. This table has 160,000 or so distinct CDR3 sequences, approximately 6.7% appearing once. V was cut by 1 base and J by 1 base, with 13 bases left in between. CDR3 size: 16 residues. Germline V gene data show CDR1 as LNHNV and CDR2 as YYDKDF (reference sequence). This clonotype originated in a man aged 18 to 29 who received the YFV17D yellow fever vaccine. This sequence joins TRBV15 and TRBJ1-1; a possible D gene is TRBD1 (5 bases). The source was CD4+ T cells sorted from PBMCs, collected around 5 days after the first yellow fever vaccination. This chain's CDR3 is CATSRGFNRRNTEAFF. In nucleotides, the CDR3 is TGTGCCACCAGCAGAGGGTTTAACAGGAGGAACACTGAAGCTTTCTTT.